Listed here are 3 T cell receptor beta chains from one sample, sequenced in a study of cytomegalovirus exposure and HLA in healthy donors. The PCR was carried out with 60 Vbeta primers and 13 Jbeta primers. Measured with immunoSEQ multiplex PCR; TCRdb has only the in-frame clones, and not every one. The sample has under 150,000 clones; roughly 80% are singletons. Sample: PBMCs. These TCRs come from a man between 40 and 49 years old in good health and CMV-seropositive.

In its sample, this clone was seen a few times. The chain couples TRBV29-1 to TRBJ2-7; D possibly corresponds to TRBD1 (5 bases). This CDR3 region has 12 residues. Trimming removed 5 bases at V and 7 bases at J, with 15 bases between. Germline CDR1 and CDR2: SQVTM and ANQGSEA. Here the CDR3 DNA reads TGCAGCGTTTACAGGTACCGTGGGGAGCAGTACTTC. Its protein is CSVYRYRGEQYF.

A single count supports this clone. The V call is TRBV6-1, the J call TRBJ2-2, with a possible D match to TRBD1 (5 bases). V was trimmed by 1 base and J by 8 bases, leaving 20 bases between them. The CDR3 is 17 residues long. The germline CDR1 and CDR2 sequences are MNHNS and SASEGT. This chain's CDR3 is CASSEVRFFRGTGELFF. In DNA form, the CDR3 reads TGTGCCAGCAGTGAAGTACGGTTTTTTAGGGGTACTGGGGAGCTGTTTTTT.

The chain joins TRBV6-6 to TRBJ1-6; 8 nucleotides line up with TRBD1. The V gene end was trimmed by 0 bases and the J gene end by 9 bases; junction bases not matched to a gene: 4. Germline V lookup: CDR1 MNHNY, CDR2 SVGAGI (reference sequence). This CDR3 spans 15 amino acids. The CDR3 sequence: CASSYSGRGLSPLHF. CDR3 DNA: TGTGCCAGCAGTTACTCGGGCAGGGGGCTTTCACCCCTCCACTTT.